This T cell receptor beta chain was sequenced during a study of vaccination effects on CD4 cells after COVID-19. Study details: Peptide-pool stimulation followed by sequencing identified expanded antigen-specific CD4+ clonotypes in the ViraFEST assay. IL-2 at approximately 9.7 IU/ml and peptides at around 9.1 ug/ml were added to cultured PBMC, around 2 million per well.

Having been cultured for less than 12 days, the cells underwent CD4+ T cell isolation. Half of the medium was exchanged for IL-2 medium on both days 3 and 7. Repertoires were generated with immunoSEQ multiplex PCR, while TCRdb's copy carries only in-frame clones and drops some. Among 65,000 to 80,000 clones listed, approximately 71% were seen once. Germline CDR1 KGHDR, CDR2 SFDVKD. This CDR3 contains 16 residues. V gave up 3 bases and J gave up 0 bases, with 11 bases separating them. A word on this clone: Its cognate antigen is unknown.

The rearrangement uses TRBV24-1 and TRBJ2-1; D call uncertain. The sequence was collected from a human donor who received a COVID-19 vaccine. The specimen was CD4+ T cells from PBMCs cultured without peptide, collected before COVID-19 vaccination. The CDR3 protein is CATSDPSPSSYNEQFF. The CDR3 region has the DNA TGTGCCACCAGTGATCCTTCACCCAGCTCCTACAATGAGCAGTTCTTC.